One T cell receptor beta chain is described in this entry. The antigen this receptor binds is unknown. Per-base quality was not reported, and no clone a single base away is much larger than it. In light of the paper, this sample's time point label describes: baseline before first vaccination. Vaccinee samples were obtained from the UK trials COV001 and COV002, which included a single-blind randomized controlled phase 2/3 trial of AZD1222 (ChAdOx1 nCoV-19) in healthy adults. Trial participant PBMC samples were collected at day 0 and day 28 after the second dose for TCRbeta chain sequencing. CDR3 length: 12 amino acids, cysteine to phenylalanine. Only the CDR3 DNA is retained, 36 bases long and in frame from the first base. The trim is 4 bases for V and 12 bases for J, with a gap of 15 bases between the germline ends. The CDR1 and CDR2 encoded by the germline V gene (reference sequence) are SEHNR and FQNEAQ.

The CDR3 regions of human TCRbeta chains were analyzed by immunosequencing. As for how the authors treated the data: Repertoire TCRs were checked for matches against a reference library of SARS-CoV-2-specific TCRs that had been generated using the MIRA antigen-specificity platform. Breadth was defined as the fraction of unique TCRs that were SARS-CoV-2-associated. Depth was defined as the fraction of total T cells that were SARS-CoV-2-associated. Using the MIRA data, each spike-specific TCR was mapped to the spike region that the TCR reacts to and placed in a CD4 or CD8 class. Log10-transformed breadth and depth values were compared by one-way ANOVA with Sidak's multiple comparisons tests. The immuneACCESS repertoire file appears here via TCRdb, limited to in-frame rearrangements. These files lack a portion of the clones; in checked studies, under half of the deficit traces to unresolved V genes, and the cause of the others is not known. V and J calls and clone size are given by that table; D and trimming were obtained from the DNA. The sample table records approximately 180,000 clones; over 75% of these occur just once. Approximately 3% of the sample is held by the ten biggest clonotypes.

The data belong to a study of T cell responses to AZD1222 COVID-19 vaccine (dated by TCRdb to 2020 to 2022). Notes on the research overall: AZD1222 recipients with second doses at about 4 weeks or about 12 weeks were pooled, because spike-specific TCR depth and breadth did not differ between schedules. TCR sequencing was performed for 230 to 250 trial participants, of whom about 200 were given two doses of AZD1222 and around 25 were given two doses of MenACWY control vaccine. Trial participants were enrolled by age into subgroups of 18-55, 56-69 and 70-plus years, and about 150, 27 and 61 TCR-sequenced participants, respectively, were included in these subgroups. On the study overall, not on this receptor specifically: In the small 56-69-year group, the increase in depth fell short of significance, most likely because of low power. No day 14 peak-response samples were available, so repertoires were characterized only after the peak T cell response. Participants were mostly white British, with more females than males. The authors suggested clonal diversity may have been underestimated. Reportedly, almost half of the unique spike-specific TCRs recognized epitopes lying outside the regions that are mutated in the B.1.351 and B.1.1.7 variants. Spike-specific TCR breadth and depth rose significantly after two AZD1222 doses compared with day 0 and with MenACWY recipients. Conclusions about previously exposed vaccinees are limited, since just a handful of AZD1222 recipients were seropositive for SARS-CoV-2 at baseline. The whole spike protein was spanned by vaccine-associated CD4 TCRs, and dominant responses were seen in regions 160-218 and 743-854.

The input for sequencing was peripheral blood, taken on day 0 of AZD1222 vaccination. The sequence was collected from an adult in good health. This receptor chain uses TRBV7-9 and TRBJ2-5; no confident D gene assignment can be made. The nucleotides are TGTGCCAGCAGCTCGGACGGACGAGTTAAGTACTTC. It specifies CASSSDGRVKYF.